This TCR beta chain was sequenced during a study of cytomegalovirus exposure and HLA in healthy donors. Study background: Most genotyped donors, roughly 83% of about 400, had Caucasian-associated genetic ancestry. Study-wide results and caveats: Further analysis was carried out later, and it showed several of the most significant clusters appearing linked to common viral pathogens. A missense variant in DCLRE1C was later tied to TCR beta V- and J-gene trimming. As was reported, the classifier diagnosed cytomegalovirus status with high specificity and sensitivity.

The V and J ends lost 6 bases and 7 bases, in that order; junction bases with no gene match: 2. CDR1 and CDR2 (germline): DFQATT, SNEGSKA (reference sequence). This CDR3 region has 11 residues. The PCR was carried out with 60 Vbeta primers and 13 Jbeta primers. Sequenced by immunoSEQ multiplex PCR; TCRdb stores in-frame clones only, minus some. The sample gives more than 95,000 clones, 60% to 85% of which show up once; around 3.7% is in the top ten. This clone was detected a few times. Its antigen remains unknown. Input material: PBMCs. This sequence joins TRBV20-1 and TRBJ2-4, with 8 bases aligning to TRBD1. The receptor was derived from a man under 40 in good health and CMV-seronegative. The CDR3 DNA sequence: TGCAGTGCCTACAGGGGGAACATTCAGTACTTC. Translating gives CSAYRGNIQYF.